The source of this T cell receptor (beta chain) is a study of monozygotic twins with inflammatory bowel disease (dated by TCRdb to between 2018 and 2021). Background for the entire study: The complete study included 28 monozygotic twin pairs: 19 IBD-discordant Danish pairs and nine German pairs, of which four were IBD-concordant and five were IBD-discordant. The search for disease-associated traits relied mainly on comparing IBD patients with their genetically identical healthy co-twins within discordant pairs. Each individual had, on average, about 151 000 unique TCRalpha sequences and 181 000 unique TCRbeta sequences available for analysis. Paper-wide results and their limitations: Measured by the inverse Simpson index, TCRbeta repertoire diversity was lower in IBD patients than in their healthy co-twins. Repertoire similarity did not differ between concordant and discordant twins, possibly due to limited statistical power. Different T cell subtypes could not be distinguished in the analysis. Because patients received different immunosuppressive treatments, the repertoires may have picked up extra background noise and variability between individuals. No single strong signal or clonotype linked to IBD turned up in the results, so the idea that one exists was not supported. IBD patients shared fewer clonotypes with other individuals than healthy twins did, most markedly in patients showing signs of disease activity.

The library was prepared using 5' RACE. The input for every TCR library was 3500 ng of total RNA. For each sample, cDNA synthesis was carried out in eight separate reactions using SMARTScribe reverse transcriptase. Unique molecular identifiers containing a 6-nucleotide sample barcode were introduced through template switching during cDNA synthesis. Amplification of TCRalpha and TCRbeta cDNA involved two nested PCRs of roughly 16 and 10 cycles, and each PCR was followed by bead purification. Before amplification, the cDNA was treated with uracil DNA-glycosylase and purified using the QIAquick PCR purification kit. The second PCR added Illumina TruSeq-compatible adapters along with sample-specific barcodes. TapeStation and Qubit were used to check library quality and concentration, and 5 ng of each library was pooled. Pooled libraries were sequenced on an Illumina HiSeq2500 single-index Rapid Run with 2 x 100 bp reads and custom sequencing primers. Under the source paper's analysis protocol: PCR and sequencing errors were corrected by UMI-based consensus assembly using MiGEC version 1.2.6. MiXCR version 2.1.1 handled V(D)J alignment, clonotype assembly and CDR3 extraction. Gene usage, clonotype sharing and MAIT/NKT TCR abundance were normalised by analysing the top 1000, 10 000 and 20 000 clonotypes per sample. After downsampling to 27 000 UMIs, diversity was calculated as the inverse Simpson index using the vegan R package. Paired Mann-Whitney U tests were applied to discordant twin pairs, and Benjamini-Hochberg correction was used for multiple testing. TCRdb reprocessed the raw reads; every CDR3 protein sequence is a single record, and DNA is not supplied. TCRdb assigned the V and J calls; the authors' analysis was not used. For this sample, the table gives 45,000 or so distinct CDR3 sequences. 5% to 6% of the sample is taken by the ten largest.

With regard to this clonotype: The clone's antigen remains unknown.

A roughly 2.6 ml peripheral blood sample was drawn into PAXgene tubes per donor and stored at -80°C. Without any T cell sorting, total RNA was extracted from whole blood using the PAXgene blood miRNA kit on an automated QIAcube. Deep TCRalpha and TCRbeta repertoire profiling with unique molecular barcoding was performed on peripheral blood of monozygotic twin pairs concordant or discordant for inflammatory bowel disease. Smoking habits were recorded for all twin pairs, and each individual was classified as a current, former or never smoker. Per the germline V gene, SQVTM is the CDR1 and ANQGSEA is the CDR2. The CDR3 numbers 12 residues from cysteine through phenylalanine. No DNA sequence was recorded.

The sequenced material came from blood. This sequence uses TRBV29-1 and TRBJ1-4. The receptor's source is a human donor with ulcerative colitis or Crohn's disease, or a healthy co-twin of an affected twin (not recorded which). CDR3 sequence: CSVEDSGEKLFF.